Below are 6 T cell receptor beta chains sequenced from a single sample in a study of shared clonotypes between healthy human individuals. Profiled with immunoSEQ multiplex PCR; TCRdb holds only in-frame clones, not every one. This sample has a few million clones, with 90% to 95% found just once. The sequenced material came from naive CD4+ T cells sorted from blood. Stated subset: CD45RA+ positively selected. Receptor source: a man aged 18 to 29 in good health.

V usage is TRBV18 and J usage is TRBJ2-1; D is uncertain. CDR3 size: 13 residues. Trimming took 3 bases from V and 9 from J, leaving 12 bases between them. CDR1 is KGHSH and CDR2 is LQKENI in the germline V gene. The DNA for the CDR3 is TGTGCCAGCTCACCGGATATGTTGGCTGAGCAGTTCTTC. Translating gives CASSPDMLAEQFF.

This clone was recorded only once. The V call is TRBV28, the J call TRBJ2-1; 7 nucleotides match TRBD2. The CDR3 extends over 16 amino acids. Germline trimming cut 8 bases from V and 0 bases from J; bases unmatched to any gene: 10. Germline-derived CDR1 and CDR2 are MDHEN and SYDVKM. The DNA of the CDR3 is TGTGCCAGCCTTAACCGAGCGGGAAGCTCCTACAATGAGCAGTTCTTC. Encoded protein: CASLNRAGSSYNEQFF.

The rearrangement joins TRBV27 to TRBJ2-7; the D is unclear. Trimming cost V 2 bases and J 5 bases, with 16 bases left between them. The CDR3 sequence is 15 residues long. Per germline, CDR1 MNHEY and CDR2 SMNVEV (reference sequence). The CDR3 loop reads CASSLGAISYDEQYF. The DNA for the CDR3 is TGTGCCAGCAGTTTAGGAGCCATTTCCTACGACGAGCAGTACTTC.

In DNA form, the CDR3 reads TGTGCCGGACAGGGGGATGGCGAGCAGTACTTC. Protein sequence: CAGQGDGEQYF. The chain has TRBV30 and TRBJ2-7; 10 bases align to TRBD1. CDR3 length equals 11 residues. Germline trimming cut 8 bases from V and 6 bases from J; bases unmatched to any gene: 4. The germline gives CDR1 GTSNPN, CDR2 SVGIG (reference sequence).

The chain combines TRBV10-2 with TRBJ2-7; no reliable D call. The germline V gene has CDR1 WSHSY and CDR2 SAAADI. With 3 bases removed from V and 7 bases from J, the gap between germline ends came to 13 bases. This CDR3 comprises 13 residues. CDR3 amino acids: CASSDSQVVEQYF. CDR3 DNA sequence: TGCGCCAGCAGTGACTCGCAGGTTGTGGAGCAGTACTTC.

V and J are TRBV5-5 and TRBJ2-7; D uncertain. The germline V gene has CDR1 SGHKS and CDR2 YYEKEE (reference sequence). The germline V and J ends were trimmed by 0 bases and 2 bases, with 12 bases remaining between them. The CDR3 contains 15 residues. CDR3 sequence reads: CASSLEAQATYEQYF. The CDR3 DNA follows: TGTGCCAGCAGCTTGGAGGCCCAGGCGACCTACGAGCAGTACTTC.